This T cell receptor beta chain was observed in a study of OX40 agonist ivuxolimab in advanced cancers. Study details: Melanoma, hepatocellular carcinoma, head and neck or renal cell cancer occurred in dose-escalation patients. The study reported partial responses in three patients: one hepatocellular carcinoma, two cutaneous melanoma.

Here immunoSEQ multiplex PCR was the method, and the copy in TCRdb shows in-frame clones only, minus some. The table has 74,000 or so clones, roughly 90% seen once. J was trimmed by 6 bases and V by 0 bases; bases with no gene match: 5. Germline-derived CDR1 and CDR2 are LGHNA and YNFKEQ. The CDR3 totals 17 residues. This specimen was CD4+ or CD8+ T cells sorted from blood, taken in a trial of the OX40 agonist ivuxolimab. The chain joins TRBV4-2 to TRBJ2-1; 13 nucleotides line up with TRBD2. The TCR sequence derives from an adult with an advanced solid tumor such as melanoma, head and neck, liver or kidney cancer. This chain's CDR3 is CASSQDGGLAGTNEQFF. CDR3 nucleotide sequence: TGTGCCAGCAGCCAAGATGGGGGACTAGCGGGAACCAATGAGCAGTTCTTC.